This T cell receptor (beta chain) was observed in a study of blood T cell repertoires in COVID-19. Study details: The cDNA or gDNA used as material had been derived from T cells, B-cell-depleted T cells, or PBMCs.

The CDR3 covers 16 residues. Germline lookup yields CDR1 SGDLS and CDR2 YYNGEE. Trimming stripped 0 bases from V and 9 bases from J, with 19 bases between. Per the original methods: From reference gene primer amplification, estimates of nucleated cell counts were derived. Using immunoSEQ multiplex PCR, the repertoire was profiled, and TCRdb retains in-frame clones only, with some absent. V, J and clone size derive from that table, while D and trimming were established from the DNA sequence. The sample shows 40,000 to 55,000 clones, approximately 85% of them seen only once. This clonotype was obtained from an elderly woman with acute or convalescent COVID-19. This chain uses TRBV9 with TRBJ2-1; possibly TRBD1 for D (6 bases). The sample was peripheral blood. CDR3 loop: CASSVGGPSQGGEQFF. CDR3 in DNA: TGTGCCAGCAGCGTAGGGGGACCTTCACAGGGCGGTGAGCAGTTCTTC.